These 6 T cell receptor beta chains share one sample of origin, sequenced in a study of T cells in narcolepsy (dated by TCRdb to between 2017 and 2018). Receptors were amplified or captured by the immunoSEQ multiplex PCR assay. What TCRdb holds here is the immuneACCESS table cut down to in-frame rearrangements. Part of the clones is not present; checked against another copy, under half of the missing clones reflect an unresolved V gene, and the others are unexplained. The sample includes tens of thousands of clones, with 60% to 85% observed a single time. Of the sample, 5% to 8.5% is held by the ten largest clones. Sequences were obtained from memory (CD45RA-) CD4+ T cells from blood. The cell subset or site label here, explained by the study, means: memory T cells sorted ex vivo from peripheral blood. These receptors were collected from a human donor in good health.

V usage is TRBV14 and J usage is TRBJ2-2; 8 nucleotides match TRBD1. In germline, CDR1 is SGHDN, CDR2 FVKESK. Trimming removed 4 bases from V and 7 bases from J; junction bases left unmatched: 5. This CDR3 region has 14 residues. CDR3 in amino acids: CASSPQGAIGELFF. CDR3 in DNA: TGTGCCAGCAGCCCGCAGGGGGCGATCGGGGAGCTGTTTTTT.

The chain combines TRBV11-2 with TRBJ1-1; TRBD1 might be the D (5 bases). Germline CDR1 and CDR2: SGHAT and FQNNGV. The CDR3 length is 16 residues. V was pared by 4 bases and J by 6 bases, with 21 bases between. Here the CDR3 reads CASSSHPRGRLAEAFF. DNA of the CDR3: TGTGCCAGCAGCTCCCACCCAAGGGGAAGGCTGGCTGAAGCTTTCTTT.

This chain joins TRBV9 and TRBJ1-1; D is undetermined. This CDR3 has 15 amino acids. Germline loops: CDR1 SGDLS, CDR2 YYNGEE. Between the trimmed V and J ends, which lost 3 bases and 0 bases, there was a span of 12 bases. In DNA, the CDR3 is TGTGCCAGCAGCGGACCTACAGCGGTGAACACTGAAGCTTTCTTT. It yields the protein CASSGPTAVNTEAFF.

This clone is labeled as medium-sized (0.01 to 0.1%). The genes are TRBV18 and TRBJ1-2; 7 bases are a match to TRBD1. From germline, CDR1 is KGHSH and CDR2 LQKENI. The CDR3 extends over 14 amino acids. V dropped 3 bases and J dropped 5; count of bases not matched to a gene: 6. The CDR3 DNA sequence: TGTGCCAGCTCACCCAGGGACAGCCGATATGGCTACACCTTC. Its translation is CASSPRDSRYGYTF.

Regarding this clone: Other nucleotide sequences in the sample specify the same CDR3. The rearrangement joins TRBV6-5 to TRBJ1-2; no clear D gene. Between the trimmed V and J ends, which lost 3 bases and 7 bases, there was a span of 12 bases. The length of the CDR3 is 13 residues. Looked up from germline, CDR1 is MNHEY and CDR2 is SVGAGI. Written as DNA, the CDR3 is TGTGCCAGCAGTTATACGGCGAGGTCTGGCTACACCTTC. It codes for CASSYTARSGYTF.

This clone was recorded a few times. The chain has TRBV2 and TRBJ1-2; D possibly corresponds to TRBD1 (5 bases). The germline CDR1 and CDR2 sequences are SNHLY and FYNNEI. V dropped 6 bases and J dropped 4 bases, with 15 bases sitting between them. This CDR3 spans 14 amino acids. CDR3 bases: TGTGCCAGCAGGACTTCGGCAGGGATCTATGGCTACACCTTC. Translated, it gives CASRTSAGIYGYTF.